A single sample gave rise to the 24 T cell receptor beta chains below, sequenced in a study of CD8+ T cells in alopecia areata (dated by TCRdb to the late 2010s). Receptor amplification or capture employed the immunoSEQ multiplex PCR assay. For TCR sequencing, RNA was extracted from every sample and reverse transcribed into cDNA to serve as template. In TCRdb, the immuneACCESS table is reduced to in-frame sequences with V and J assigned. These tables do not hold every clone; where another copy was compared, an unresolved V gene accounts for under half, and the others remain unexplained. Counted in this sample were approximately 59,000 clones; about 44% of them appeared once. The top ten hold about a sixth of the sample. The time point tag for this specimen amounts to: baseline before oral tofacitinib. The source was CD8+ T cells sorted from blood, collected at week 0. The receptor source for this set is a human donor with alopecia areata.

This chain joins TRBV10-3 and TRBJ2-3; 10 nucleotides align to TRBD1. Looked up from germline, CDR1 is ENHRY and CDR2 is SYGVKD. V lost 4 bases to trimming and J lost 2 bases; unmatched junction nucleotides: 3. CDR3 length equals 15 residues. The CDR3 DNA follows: TGTGCCATCAGTGGGACAGGGGGACCCACAGATACGCAGTATTTT. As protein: CAISGTGGPTDTQYF.

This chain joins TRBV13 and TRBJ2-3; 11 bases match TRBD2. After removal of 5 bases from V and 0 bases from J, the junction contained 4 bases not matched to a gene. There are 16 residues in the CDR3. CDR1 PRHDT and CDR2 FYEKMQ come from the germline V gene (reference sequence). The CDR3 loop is CASSPLAGASTDTQYF. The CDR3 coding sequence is TGTGCCAGCAGCCCACTAGCGGGAGCGAGCACAGATACGCAGTATTTT.

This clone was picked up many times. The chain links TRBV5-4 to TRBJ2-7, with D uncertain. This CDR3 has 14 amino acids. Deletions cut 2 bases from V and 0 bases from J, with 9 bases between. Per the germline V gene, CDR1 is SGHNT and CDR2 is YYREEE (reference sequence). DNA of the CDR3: TGTGCCAGCAGCTTCGTCCCGAGCTCCTACGAGCAGTACTTC. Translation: CASSFVPSSYEQYF.

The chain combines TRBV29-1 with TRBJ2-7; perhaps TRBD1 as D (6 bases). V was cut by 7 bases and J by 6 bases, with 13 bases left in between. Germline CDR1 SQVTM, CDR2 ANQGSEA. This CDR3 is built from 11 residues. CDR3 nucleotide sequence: TGCAGCGGCAAACAGGGATTCGAGCAGTACTTC. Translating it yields CSGKQGFEQYF.

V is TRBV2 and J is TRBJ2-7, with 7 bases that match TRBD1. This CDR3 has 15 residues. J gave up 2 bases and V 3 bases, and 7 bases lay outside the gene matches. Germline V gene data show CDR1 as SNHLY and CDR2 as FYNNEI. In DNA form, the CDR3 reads TGTGCCAGCAGTGACCAGACAGGGTATACCTACGAGCAGTACTTC. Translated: CASSDQTGYTYEQYF.

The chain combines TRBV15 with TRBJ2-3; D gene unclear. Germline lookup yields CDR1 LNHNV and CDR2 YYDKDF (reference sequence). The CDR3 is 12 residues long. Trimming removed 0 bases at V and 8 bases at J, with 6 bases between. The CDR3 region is CATSRDRGTQYF. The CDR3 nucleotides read TGTGCCACCAGCAGAGATCGTGGTACGCAGTATTTT.

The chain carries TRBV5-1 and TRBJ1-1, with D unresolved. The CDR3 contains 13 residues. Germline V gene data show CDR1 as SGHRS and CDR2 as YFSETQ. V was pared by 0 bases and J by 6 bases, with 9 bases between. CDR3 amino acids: CASSLVGLPEAFF. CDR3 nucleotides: TGCGCCAGCAGCTTGGTGGGCCTCCCTGAAGCTTTCTTT.

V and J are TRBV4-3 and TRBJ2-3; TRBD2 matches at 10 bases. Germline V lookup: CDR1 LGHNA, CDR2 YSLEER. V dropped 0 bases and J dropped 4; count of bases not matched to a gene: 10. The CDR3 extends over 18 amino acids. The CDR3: CASSQDLNLAGAADTQYF. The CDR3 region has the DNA TGCGCCAGCAGCCAAGATCTCAACCTAGCGGGAGCCGCAGATACGCAGTATTTT.

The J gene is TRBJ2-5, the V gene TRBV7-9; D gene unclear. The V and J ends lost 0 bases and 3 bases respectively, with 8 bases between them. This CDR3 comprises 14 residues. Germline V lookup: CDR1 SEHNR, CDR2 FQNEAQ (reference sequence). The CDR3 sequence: CASSLAGMKETQYF. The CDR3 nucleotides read TGTGCCAGCAGCTTAGCGGGGATGAAAGAGACCCAGTACTTC.

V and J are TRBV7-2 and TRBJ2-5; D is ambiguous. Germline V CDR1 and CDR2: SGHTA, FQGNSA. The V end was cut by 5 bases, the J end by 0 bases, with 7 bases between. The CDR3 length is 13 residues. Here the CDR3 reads CASSLGYQETQYF. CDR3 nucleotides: TGTGCCAGCAGCCTAGGATACCAAGAGACCCAGTACTTC. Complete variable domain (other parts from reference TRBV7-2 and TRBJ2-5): GAGVSQSPSNKVTEKGKDVELRCDPISGHTALYWYRQSLGQGLEFLIYFQGNSAPDKSGLPSDRFSAERTGGSVSTLTIQRTQQEDSAVYLCASSLGYQETQYFGPGTRLLVL.

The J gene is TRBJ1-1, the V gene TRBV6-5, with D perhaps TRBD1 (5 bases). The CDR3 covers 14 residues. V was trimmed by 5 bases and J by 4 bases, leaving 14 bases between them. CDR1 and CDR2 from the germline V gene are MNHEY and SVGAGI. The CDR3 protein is CASSVGLGGTEAFF. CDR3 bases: TGTGCCAGCAGTGTCGGGCTCGGGGGCACTGAAGCTTTCTTT.

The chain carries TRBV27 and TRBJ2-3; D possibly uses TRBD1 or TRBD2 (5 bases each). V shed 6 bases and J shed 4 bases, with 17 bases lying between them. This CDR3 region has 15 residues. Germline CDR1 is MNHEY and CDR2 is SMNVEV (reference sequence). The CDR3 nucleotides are TGTGCCAGCAGGGGACCCGTCCTATTAGCAGATACGCAGTATTTT. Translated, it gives CASRGPVLLADTQYF.

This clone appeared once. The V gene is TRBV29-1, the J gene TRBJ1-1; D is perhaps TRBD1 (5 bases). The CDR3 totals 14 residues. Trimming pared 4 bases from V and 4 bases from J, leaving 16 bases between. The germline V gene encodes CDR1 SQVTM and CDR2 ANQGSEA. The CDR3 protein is CSVVGSRATTEAFF. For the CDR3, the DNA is TGCAGCGTTGTGGGGAGCAGGGCGACCACTGAAGCTTTCTTT.

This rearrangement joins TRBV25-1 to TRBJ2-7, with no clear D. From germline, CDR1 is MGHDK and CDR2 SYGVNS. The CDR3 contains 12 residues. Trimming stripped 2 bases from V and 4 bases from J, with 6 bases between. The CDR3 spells CASSEVGYEQYF. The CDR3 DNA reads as TGTGCCAGCAGTGAAGTGGGGTACGAGCAGTACTTC.

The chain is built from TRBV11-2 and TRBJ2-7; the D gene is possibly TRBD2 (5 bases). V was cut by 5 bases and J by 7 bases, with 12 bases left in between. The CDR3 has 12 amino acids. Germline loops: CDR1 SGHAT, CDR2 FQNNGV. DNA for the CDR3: TGTGCCAGCAGCCTCGGGATGGAGGAGCAGTACTTC. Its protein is CASSLGMEEQYF.

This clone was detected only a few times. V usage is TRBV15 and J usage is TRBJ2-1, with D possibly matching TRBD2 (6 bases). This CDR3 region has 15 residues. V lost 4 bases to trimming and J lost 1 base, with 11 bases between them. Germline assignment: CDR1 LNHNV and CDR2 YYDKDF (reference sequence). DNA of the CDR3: TGTGCCACCAGCATCCTCGGGAGTTCCTACAATGAGCAGTTCTTC. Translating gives CATSILGSSYNEQFF.

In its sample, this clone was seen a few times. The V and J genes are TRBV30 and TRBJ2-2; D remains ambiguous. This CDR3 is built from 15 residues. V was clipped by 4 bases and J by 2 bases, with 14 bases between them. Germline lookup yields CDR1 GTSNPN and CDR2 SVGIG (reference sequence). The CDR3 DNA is TGTGCCTGGACCCTAAAGGAGCTAAACACCGGGGAGCTGTTTTTT. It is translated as CAWTLKELNTGELFF.

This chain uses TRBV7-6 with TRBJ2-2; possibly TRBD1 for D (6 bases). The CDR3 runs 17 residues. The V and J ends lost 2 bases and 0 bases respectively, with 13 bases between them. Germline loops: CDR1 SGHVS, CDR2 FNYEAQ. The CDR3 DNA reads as TGTGCCAGCAGCTTACCGGGACACCATCCGAACACCGGGGAGCTGTTTTTT. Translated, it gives CASSLPGHHPNTGELFF.

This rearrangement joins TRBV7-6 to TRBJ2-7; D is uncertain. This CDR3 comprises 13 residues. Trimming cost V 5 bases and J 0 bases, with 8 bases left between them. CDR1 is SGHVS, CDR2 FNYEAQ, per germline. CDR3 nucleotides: TGTGCCAGCAGCCCGACCCCCTCCTACGAGCAGTACTTC. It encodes CASSPTPSYEQYF.

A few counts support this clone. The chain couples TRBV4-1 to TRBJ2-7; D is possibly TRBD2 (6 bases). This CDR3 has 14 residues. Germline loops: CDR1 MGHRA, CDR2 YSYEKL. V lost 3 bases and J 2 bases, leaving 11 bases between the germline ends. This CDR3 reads CASSHPGTAYEQYF. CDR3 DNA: TGCGCCAGCAGCCACCCAGGGACTGCCTACGAGCAGTACTTC.

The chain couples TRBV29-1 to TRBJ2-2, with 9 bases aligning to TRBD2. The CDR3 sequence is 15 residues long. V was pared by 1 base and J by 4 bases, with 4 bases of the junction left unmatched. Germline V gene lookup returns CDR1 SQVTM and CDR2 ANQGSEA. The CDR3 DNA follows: TGCAGCGTTGAAGTTAGCGGGAGACCCACCGGGGAGCTGTTTTTT. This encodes CSVEVSGRPTGELFF.

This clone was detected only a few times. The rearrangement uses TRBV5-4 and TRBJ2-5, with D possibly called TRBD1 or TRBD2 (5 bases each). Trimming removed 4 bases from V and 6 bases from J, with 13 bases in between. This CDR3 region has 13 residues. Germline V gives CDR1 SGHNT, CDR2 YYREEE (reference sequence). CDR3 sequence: CASSGEGPQTQYF. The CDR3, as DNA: TGTGCCAGCAGCGGTGAGGGGCCGCAGACCCAGTACTTC.

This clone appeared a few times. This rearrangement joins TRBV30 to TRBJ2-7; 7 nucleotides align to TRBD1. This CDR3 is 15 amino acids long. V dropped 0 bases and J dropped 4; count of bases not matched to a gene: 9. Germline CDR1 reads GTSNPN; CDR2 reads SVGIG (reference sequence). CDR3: CAWSVGRGQLYEQYF. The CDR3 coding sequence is TGTGCCTGGAGTGTGGGTCGGGGACAGTTATACGAGCAGTACTTC.

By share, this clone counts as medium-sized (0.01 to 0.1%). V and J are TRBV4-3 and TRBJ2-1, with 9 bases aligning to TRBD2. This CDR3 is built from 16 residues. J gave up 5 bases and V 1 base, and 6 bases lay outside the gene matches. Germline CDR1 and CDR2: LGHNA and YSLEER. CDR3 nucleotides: TGCGCCAGCAGCCAAGGGGCTAGCGGGACAGACAATGAGCAGTTCTTC. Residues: CASSQGASGTDNEQFF.